These T cell receptor beta chains were read from a single sample in a study of T cells in Graves' hyperthyroidism and ophthalmopathy. In TCRdb, the multiplex PCR reads were re-called with MiXCR into one record per CDR3 protein. The sample has about 480,000 distinct CDR3 sequences; under 25% are singletons. The sample consisted of blood. All receptors come from a woman in her 70s with Graves' ophthalmopathy. CDR3s include the opening cysteine and the closing phenylalanine or tryptophan. Fields, in order: D gene, J gene, clone size, V gene, CDR3 DNA, CDR3 protein. The D gene is left open where the match is weak. Clone size is shown for a subset of rows, as once, few, many or a class of expanded clone.

D gene: -; J gene: TRBJ2-1; clone size: few; V gene: TRBV7-8; CDR3 DNA: TGTGCCAGCAGTCTGGGACCGGGAGTGGCGAATGAGCAGTTCTTC; CDR3 protein: CASSLGPGVANEQFF
D gene: -; J gene: TRBJ1-4; clone size: -; V gene: TRBV28; CDR3 DNA: TGTGCCAGCAGTTTAATTTACTTTAATGAAAAACTGTTTTTT; CDR3 protein: CASSLIYFNEKLFF
D gene: TRBD1; J gene: TRBJ2-1; clone size: -; V gene: TRBV28; CDR3 DNA: TGTGCCAGCCGCCCTACAGGGGGTGGTGAGCAGTTCTTC; CDR3 protein: CASRPTGGGEQFF
D gene: -; J gene: TRBJ2-1; clone size: -; V gene: TRBV24-1; CDR3 DNA: TGTCCCACCAGTTACACGGGAAGCTCCTACAATGAGCAGTTCTTC; CDR3 protein: CPTSYTGSSYNEQFF
D gene: -; J gene: TRBJ2-2; clone size: -; V gene: TRBV19; CDR3 DNA: TGTGCCAGTAGTGGCCGGGACGGATACACCGGGGAGCTGTTTTTT; CDR3 protein: CASSGRDGYTGELFF
D gene: -; J gene: TRBJ1-5; clone size: many; V gene: TRBV2; CDR3 DNA: TGTGCCAGCAGTGAGGACTTAAATCAGCCCCAGCATTTT; CDR3 protein: CASSEDLNQPQHF
D gene: TRBD1; J gene: TRBJ2-3; clone size: -; V gene: TRBV5-1; CDR3 DNA: TGCGCCAGCAGCTTGGCCGGGACAGGGGGTGGCACAGATACGCAGTATTTT; CDR3 protein: CASSLAGTGGGTDTQYF
D gene: -; J gene: TRBJ2-5; clone size: -; V gene: TRBV4-1; CDR3 DNA: TGCGCCAGCAGCCGAGAGGGGGGACAGTTACAAGAGACCCAGTACTTC; CDR3 protein: CASSREGGQLQETQYF
D gene: TRBD2; J gene: TRBJ2-7; clone size: few; V gene: TRBV10-2; CDR3 DNA: TGCGCCAGCAGTGAGTCCGGTAGAGGGACTAGCGGCTCACGCGAGCAGTACTTC; CDR3 protein: CASSESGRGTSGSREQYF
D gene: -; J gene: TRBJ1-1; clone size: -; V gene: TRBV5-1; CDR3 DNA: TGCGCCAGCAGCTTGGACGGGAGAGGTGAAGCTTTCTTT; CDR3 protein: CASSLDGRGEAFF
D gene: -; J gene: TRBJ2-7; clone size: once; V gene: TRBV10-3; CDR3 DNA: TGTGCCATCAGTCCTTCAGGGAGACGCCACGAGCAGTACTTC; CDR3 protein: CAISPSGRRHEQYF
D gene: TRBD1; J gene: TRBJ1-2; clone size: many; V gene: TRBV6-1; CDR3 DNA: TGTGCCAGCAGTGGCTTCCGAGATTCTAAGGGACAGGGGGTCTATGGCTACACCTTC; CDR3 protein: CASSGFRDSKGQGVYGYTF
D gene: TRBD1; J gene: TRBJ2-2; clone size: -; V gene: TRBV5-6; CDR3 DNA: TGTGCCAACCAAGACAGGGCCACCGGGGAGCTGTTTTTT; CDR3 protein: CANQDRATGELFF
D gene: -; J gene: TRBJ2-7; clone size: -; V gene: TRBV12-3/TRBV12-4; CDR3 DNA: TGTGCCAGCAGGGATAGCGGGCGAGGGGGCGAGCAGTACTTC; CDR3 protein: CASRDSGRGGEQYF
D gene: -; J gene: TRBJ2-6; clone size: few; V gene: TRBV30; CDR3 DNA: TGTGCCTGGAGTCGAGGGGACGGGGCCAACGTCCTGACTTTC; CDR3 protein: CAWSRGDGANVLTF
D gene: -; J gene: TRBJ2-5; clone size: -; V gene: TRBV25-1; CDR3 DNA: TGTGCCAGCAGTGAATCCAAAGGGACCCAGTACTTC; CDR3 protein: CASSESKGTQYF
D gene: -; J gene: TRBJ2-1; clone size: -; V gene: TRBV7-3; CDR3 DNA: TGTGCCAGCACCCAATGGGCGGGAAGCGGCAATGAGCAGTTCTTC; CDR3 protein: CASTQWAGSGNEQFF
D gene: -; J gene: TRBJ1-1; clone size: few; V gene: TRBV25-1; CDR3 DNA: TGTGCCAGCAGAAGGGGCTGGGGCACTGAAGCTTTCTTT; CDR3 protein: CASRRGWGTEAFF
D gene: TRBD1; J gene: TRBJ2-1; clone size: -; V gene: TRBV20-1; CDR3 DNA: TGCAGTGCTAGAGTTCTCGGGGGAGACAGGGGGCTCCTTAGCTCCTACAATGAGCAGTTCTTC; CDR3 protein: CSARVLGGDRGLLSSYNEQFF
D gene: TRBD1; J gene: TRBJ2-1; clone size: few; V gene: TRBV5-4; CDR3 DNA: TGTGCCAGCATAATGCCAGGACAGGATGAGCAGTTCTTC; CDR3 protein: CASIMPGQDEQFF
D gene: -; J gene: TRBJ1-5; clone size: many; V gene: TRBV2; CDR3 DNA: TGTGCCAGCAGCGGGGACGCGGGCGGTAATCAGCCCCAGCATTTT; CDR3 protein: CASSGDAGGNQPQHF
D gene: -; J gene: TRBJ2-1; clone size: -; V gene: TRBV7-3; CDR3 DNA: TGTGCCAGCAGCAAGCGGCAGGGAAATGAGCAGTTCTTC; CDR3 protein: CASSKRQGNEQFF